This T cell receptor beta chain was retrieved from a study of T cell responses to AZD1222 COVID-19 vaccine. This table comes from immunoSEQ multiplex PCR, and its TCRdb copy is limited to in-frame clones, with some not included. The sample contains under 150,000 clones, roughly 90% of which appear only once. For this clone: Its antigen remains unknown.

Between the trimmed V and J ends, which lost 2 bases and 5 bases, there was a span of 18 bases. This CDR3 comprises 16 residues. CDR1 and CDR2 from the germline V gene are LGHDT and YNNKEL (reference sequence). Study-wide points: Of spike-specific TCRs, nearly half reportedly target regions left unmutated in variants. At baseline, just five to seven AZD1222 recipients tested seropositive. Researchers took repertoire samples only after the peak T cell response had come.

This specimen consisted of peripheral blood, obtained on day 0 of AZD1222 vaccination. The sequence was obtained from an adult in good health. This rearrangement joins TRBV3-1 (or the pseudogene TRBV3-2) to TRBJ2-5; D may be TRBD1 or TRBD2 (6 bases each). The CDR3 here is CASSQLSAQGRETQYF. For the CDR3, the DNA is TGTGCCAGCAGCCAACTATCCGCCCAGGGGAGGGAGACCCAGTACTTC.